This T cell receptor beta chain was identified during a study of control samples from healthy donors and cancer patients. Here immunoSEQ multiplex PCR was the method, and the copy in TCRdb shows in-frame clones only, minus some. The top ten hold roughly 1.2% of the sample, which has 100,000 or so clones, 86% seen once. The junction had 9 bases not matched to a gene; V was cut back by 6 bases and J by 7 bases. CDR3 size: 14 residues. Germline CDR1 SGHNT, CDR2 YYREEE (reference sequence). Sequencing was carried out using blood. V and J are TRBV5-4 and TRBJ2-1; 8 nucleotides match TRBD1. This receptor was taken from a woman aged 50 to 60 in good health. The CDR3 region has the DNA TGTGCCAGCAAGAGTCAGGGGGCGCAGAATGAGCAGTTCTTC. It yields the protein CASKSQGAQNEQFF.